This TCR beta chain was identified during a study of blood T cell repertoires in COVID-19 (dated by TCRdb to 2018 to 2021). In the study overall: Samples covering the acute and convalescent phases of COVID-19 were provided by collaborators in the United States, Italy and Spain. The samples were drawn from two sources: the first 160 participants of the ongoing ImmuneRACE study, and 1,000 to 1,500 subjects contributed by 6 global collaborators. HLA class I and class II types, where available, came from metadata supplied by the sample provider rather than from assay-based typing. The sample metadata nearly always contained a de-identified subject ID, COVID-19 status, age in years and sex. The repertoires were released in a freely available public database intended as a resource for research on the immune response to SARS-CoV-2. The prospective study material was composed of cDNA or gDNA derived from T cells, B-cell-depleted T cells, or PBMCs. Subjects who had been exposed to COVID-19, were actively infected with it, or had recovered from it provided the deeply sampled blood TCRbeta repertoires that made up the dataset. Overall results and qualifications from the work: Clinical and demographic metadata were provided uncurated, with the amount varying by source and participant.

The immunoSEQ Assay, a bias-controlled multiplex PCR, was used to amplify TCRbeta CDR3 regions from genomic DNA. The source study handled its data this way. The number of nucleated cells in each sample was estimated from the amplification of reference gene primers within the assay. Sequence reads were collapsed and filtered to measure the absolute abundance of every unique TCRbeta CDR3 rearrangement. For each sample, productive Simpson clonality was calculated as the square root of Simpson's diversity index over productive rearrangements. The table comes from immuneACCESS by way of TCRdb, which keeps in-frame sequences with V and J called. Part of the clones is missing from these tables; in studies checked, under half for an unresolved V gene and the rest for unknown reasons. The V and J calls and clone size were taken over from that table, and D and trimming were inferred from the DNA. Recorded for this sample are around 200,000 clones; 86% of them occurred a single time. The ten largest make up about 5.6% of the sample.

As for this clone: Its antigen remains undetermined. Base qualities are missing; no much larger clone stands one base away.

In the prospective study, participants were roughly 18 to 95 years old, resided in fewer than 25 geographic areas of the United States, and were enrolled through a virtual design. In the prospective study, participants were assigned to cohorts based on the clinical history participants reported in a screening survey and a study questionnaire. Mobile phlebotomists in the prospective study collected whole blood, serum and a nasopharyngeal or oropharyngeal swab from every participant. Additional blood draws and questionnaires over an approximately two-month period could optionally be provided by prospective study participants. Before DNA extraction, prospective study blood samples were shipped either frozen or at room temperature. V lost 4 bases and J lost 7 bases; the stretch between them is 20 bases long. The CDR3 has 16 amino acids, counting the end cysteine and phenylalanine. The retained sequence is limited to the CDR3, 48 bases, with the frame set at the first base. From the germline V gene (reference sequence), CDR1 is MNHNY and CDR2 is SVGAGI.

This chain is built from TRBV6-6 and TRBJ2-1, with a weak D call of TRBD2 (6 bases match). Material: PBMCs or T cells enriched from blood (not recorded which). This TCR derives from a man in his forties with acute COVID-19. The CDR3 here reads CASSSMSAGIRNEQFF. The sequenced DNA: TGTGCCAGCAGTTCCATGTCCGCGGGAATAAGAAATGAGCAGTTCTTC.